This passage covers 21 T cell receptor beta chains from one sample sequenced in a study of spatial heterogeneity in lung cancer. A single record per CDR3 protein comes from TCRdb applying MiXCR to the 5' RACE reads. The sample has about 52,000 distinct CDR3 sequences; less than 9% are singletons. The time point denotes: blood at routine non-recurrence follow-up after resection. Without sorting, whole RNA was sequenced from tumor, nontumor lung or frozen PBMC. Sequencing was performed on PBMCs, taken at follow-up. Source of these receptors: a female donor with early-stage non-small cell lung cancer.

The chain joins TRBV24-1 to TRBJ2-7, with a possible D match to TRBD2 (6 bases). The germline V gene has CDR1 KGHDR and CDR2 SFDVKD. Trimming pared 9 bases from V and 0 bases from J, leaving 11 bases between. This CDR3 contains 13 residues. Here the CDR3 reads CATAGGDSYEQYF. CDR3 DNA sequence: TGTGCCACCGCCGGAGGGGACTCCTACGAGCAGTACTTC.

This clonotype was observed many times. The rearrangement uses TRBV2 and TRBJ2-1, with 8 bases lining up with TRBD2. The CDR3 is 16 residues long. CDR1 and CDR2 (germline): SNHLY, FYNNEI. Trimming removed 3 bases from V and 6 bases from J; junction bases left unmatched: 10. This chain's CDR3 is CASSDVLSGGVNEQFF. CDR3 nucleotide sequence: TGTGCCAGCAGTGATGTTCTGAGCGGGGGCGTCAATGAGCAGTTCTTC.

The chain couples TRBV5-1 to TRBJ2-3; 9 bases are shared with TRBD1. Germline trimming cut 0 bases from V and 4 bases from J; bases unmatched to any gene: 6. CDR1 is SGHRS, CDR2 YFSETQ, per germline. The CDR3 is made up of 16 amino acids. Written as DNA, the CDR3 is TGCGCCAGCAGCTTGGCAGACAGGGGGGGCGCAGATACGCAGTATTTT. It yields the protein CASSLADRGGADTQYF.

The rearrangement uses TRBV5-1 and TRBJ2-7; 9 bases line up with TRBD1. The CDR3 runs to 15 residues. The J segment lost 2 bases and the V segment lost 0 bases, leaving 3 bases of the junction unmatched. Germline V gene data show CDR1 as SGHRS and CDR2 as YFSETQ. The CDR3 sequence is CASSLEGQGAYEQYF. CDR3 DNA: TGCGCCAGCAGCTTGGAGGGACAGGGAGCCTACGAGCAGTACTTC.

This clonotype was counted at least ten times. The chain employs TRBV20-1 and TRBJ1-5, with D possibly being TRBD1 (6 bases). CDR1 and CDR2 from the germline V gene are DFQATT and SNEGSKA (reference sequence). CDR3 length: 15 amino acids. V was cut by 5 bases and J by 1 base, with 15 bases left in between. The DNA for the CDR3 is TGCAGTGCTCGCTTCGGGGGCGCCAGCAATCAGCCCCAGCATTTT. This translates into CSARFGGASNQPQHF.

This clonotype was observed at least ten times. The chain recombines TRBV29-1 with TRBJ2-1, with D possibly being TRBD2 (6 bases). The ends were cut back, 7 bases at V and 8 bases at J, with 15 bases in the middle. The CDR3 runs to 12 residues. Germline V gives CDR1 SQVTM, CDR2 ANQGSEA. CDR3: CSAGVIVHEQFF. The CDR3 DNA follows: TGCAGCGCGGGGGTCATAGTTCATGAGCAGTTCTTC.

J is TRBJ2-1 and V is TRBV2; 15 bases match TRBD2. The junction had 8 bases not matched to a gene; V was cut back by 3 bases and J by 5 bases. CDR3 size: 18 residues. Germline V gene lookup returns CDR1 SNHLY and CDR2 FYNNEI. DNA for the CDR3: TGTGCCAGCAGTGAGGGACTAGCGGGGGGTTCATTAAACAATGAGCAGTTCTTC. Its translation: CASSEGLAGGSLNNEQFF.

Many counts were recorded for this clonotype. This CDR3 reads CASSQDEGAIDTQYF. In nucleotides, the CDR3 is TGCGCCAGCAGCCAAGATGAGGGGGCCATAGATACGCAGTATTTT. V gene TRBV4-1 combines with J gene TRBJ2-3; 7 positions agree with TRBD1. CDR3 length equals 15 residues. The V and J ends lost 0 bases and 5 bases, in that order; junction bases with no gene match: 5. The V gene's germline CDR1 is MGHRA and CDR2 YSYEKL.

This chain joins TRBV7-2 and TRBJ1-4; 9 bases are a match to TRBD1. The ends lost 6 bases at V and 8 bases at J; junction bases unmatched: 7. Per germline, CDR1 SGHTA and CDR2 FQGNSA. CDR3 length equals 14 residues. CDR3 coding DNA: TGTGCCAGCAGTAAACAGGGGGCTGGAGAAAAACTGTTTTTT. Encoded protein: CASSKQGAGEKLFF.

The sample holds many counts of this clonotype. The CDR3 loop reads CASSSLRGTSGVKETQYF. The CDR3 DNA sequence: TGTGCCAGCTCATCACTCCGAGGGACTAGCGGGGTGAAGGAGACCCAGTACTTC. The rearrangement uses TRBV18 and TRBJ2-5; the match to TRBD2 covers 13 bases. CDR3 length: 18 amino acids. J gave up 5 bases and V 5 bases, and 14 bases lay outside the gene matches. CDR1 and CDR2 (germline): KGHSH, LQKENI.

This clonotype has at least ten counts. The chain is built from TRBV21-1 and TRBJ2-2; the D call TRBD1 from the table was never checked on the DNA. TRBV21-1 is marked as a pseudogene. The CDR3 loop spans 17 amino acids. CDR3: CASSKATGRRSTGELFF. CDR3 bases: TGTGCCAGCAGCAAAGCGACAGGGAGGCGGAGCACCGGGGAGCTGTTTTTT.

This clonotype was recorded many times. This rearrangement joins TRBV7-2 to TRBJ1-1; D not resolved. CDR1 and CDR2 from the germline V gene are SGHTA and FQGNSA. The CDR3 is 14 amino acids. Trimming removed 5 bases from V and 0 bases from J, with 10 bases in between. Written as DNA, the CDR3 is TGTGCCAGCAGCCCGGAGCACATGAACACTGAAGCTTTCTTT. Translating gives CASSPEHMNTEAFF.

Many counts were recorded for this clonotype. The chain joins TRBV19 to TRBJ2-5; TRBD1 might be the D (6 bases). The CDR3 extends over 15 amino acids. Per germline, CDR1 LNHDA and CDR2 SQIVND (reference sequence). V gave up 1 base and J gave up 10 bases, with 19 bases separating them. Here the CDR3 DNA reads TGTGCCAGTAGTATAGCTGGGGGCAGGGGCAAGATCCAGTACTTC. Translation: CASSIAGGRGKIQYF.

The V gene is TRBV6-1, the J gene TRBJ2-7, with TRBD1 matching over 7 bases. The ends lost 7 bases at V and 3 bases at J; junction bases unmatched: 15. CDR1 is MNHNS and CDR2 is SASEGT in the germline V gene. CDR3 length equals 16 residues. CDR3 residues: CASTMNMGQLNYEQYV. In DNA, the CDR3 is TGTGCCAGCACCATGAACATGGGACAGCTGAACTACGAGCAGTACGTC.

This clonotype was counted a few times. The chain recombines TRBV28 with TRBJ2-2; 7 bases match TRBD2. Germline V gene lookup returns CDR1 MDHEN and CDR2 SYDVKM. CDR3 length: 15 amino acids. The J segment lost 6 bases and the V segment lost 7 bases, leaving 11 bases of the junction unmatched. CDR3 region: CASTRGEGRAGELFF. Written as DNA, the CDR3 is TGTGCCAGCACCCGGGGGGAGGGACGCGCCGGGGAGCTGTTTTTT.

A remark on this clonotype: The junction shows a germline mismatch at one end, possibly a read error. The J gene is TRBJ2-5, the V gene TRBV2; 8 bases match TRBD1. CDR1 is SNHLY and CDR2 is FYNNEI in the germline V gene. The CDR3 runs to 14 residues. This chain's CDR3 is CASTEGTGQETQYF. In DNA form, the CDR3 reads TGTGCCAGCACTGAAGGGACAGGCCAAGAGACCCAGTACTTC.

The chain links TRBV5-6 to TRBJ2-7, with 9 bases fitting TRBD1. CDR3 size: 15 residues. The junction had 7 bases not matched to a gene; V was cut back by 3 bases and J by 3 bases. CDR1 SGHDT and CDR2 YYEEEE come from the germline V gene. CDR3 in DNA: TGTGCCAGCAGCTCTCAGACAGGGGGGATCTACGAGCAGTACTTC. This encodes CASSSQTGGIYEQYF.

This clonotype has just a few counts. The chain couples TRBV10-3 to TRBJ2-7, with 7 bases that match TRBD1. J gave up 3 bases and V 6 bases, and 8 bases lay outside the gene matches. The CDR3 is 14 residues long. Germline V gene sequence: CDR1 ENHRY, CDR2 SYGVKD. The CDR3 region has the DNA TGTGCCATCAGACTCGACAGGGACGGCTACGAGCAGTACTTC. Protein product: CAIRLDRDGYEQYF.

This clonotype was picked up many times. The V call is TRBV12-3 or TRBV12-4, the J call TRBJ1-2; D is possibly TRBD1 (5 bases). V gave up 1 base and J gave up 4 bases, with 10 bases separating them. CDR3 length: 14 residues. CDR3 nucleotides: TGTGCCAGCAGTTTAGGGCTTCAGGGCTATGGCTACACCTTC. This sequence encodes CASSLGLQGYGYTF.

This clonotype was seen more than once but under ten times. The chain has TRBV3-1 and TRBJ2-4; D unresolved. Per germline, CDR1 LGHDT and CDR2 YNNKEL (reference sequence). V dropped 3 bases and J dropped 10 bases, with 10 bases sitting between them. This CDR3 has 12 residues. The CDR3 DNA reads TGTGCCAGCAGCCATAAGATTGGGATTCAGTACTTC. As protein: CASSHKIGIQYF.

The sample holds a few counts of this clonotype. The rearrangement uses TRBV5-5 and TRBJ2-3, with 8 bases fitting TRBD1. The CDR3 contains 15 residues. Unmatched junction bases numbered 6, after V lost 4 bases and J lost 2 bases. The germline V gene has CDR1 SGHKS and CDR2 YYEKEE (reference sequence). Written as DNA, the CDR3 is TGTGCCAGCAGCGACCGGACAGGGAACACAGATACGCAGTATTTT. Protein: CASSDRTGNTDTQYF.